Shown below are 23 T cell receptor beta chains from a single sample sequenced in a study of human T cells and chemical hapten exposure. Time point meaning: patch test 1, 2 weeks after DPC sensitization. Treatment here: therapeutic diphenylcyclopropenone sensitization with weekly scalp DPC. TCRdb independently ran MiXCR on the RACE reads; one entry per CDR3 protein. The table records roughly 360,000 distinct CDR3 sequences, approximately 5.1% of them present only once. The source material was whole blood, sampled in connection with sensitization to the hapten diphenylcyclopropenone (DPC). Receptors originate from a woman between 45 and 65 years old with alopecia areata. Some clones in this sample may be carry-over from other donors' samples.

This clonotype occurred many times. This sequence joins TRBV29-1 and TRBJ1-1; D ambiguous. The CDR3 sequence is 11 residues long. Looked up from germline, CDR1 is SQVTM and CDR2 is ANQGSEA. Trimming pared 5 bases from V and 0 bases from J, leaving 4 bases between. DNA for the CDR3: TGCAGCGTTTCCCTGAACACTGAAGCTTTCTTT. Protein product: CSVSLNTEAFF.

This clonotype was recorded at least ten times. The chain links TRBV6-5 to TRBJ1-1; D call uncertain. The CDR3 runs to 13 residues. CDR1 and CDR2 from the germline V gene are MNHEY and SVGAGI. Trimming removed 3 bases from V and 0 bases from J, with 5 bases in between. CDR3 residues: CASSYWMNTEAFF. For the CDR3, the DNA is TGTGCCAGCAGTTATTGGATGAACACTGAAGCTTTCTTT.

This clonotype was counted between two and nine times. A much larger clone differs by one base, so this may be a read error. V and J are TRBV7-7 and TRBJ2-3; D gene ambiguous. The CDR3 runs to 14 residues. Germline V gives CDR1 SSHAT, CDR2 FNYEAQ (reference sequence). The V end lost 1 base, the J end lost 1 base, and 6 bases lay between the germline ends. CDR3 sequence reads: CASSLGKGTDTQYF. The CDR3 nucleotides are TGTGCCAGCAGCTTAGGGAAGGGCACAGATACGCAGTATTTT.

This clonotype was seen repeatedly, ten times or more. CDR3 nucleotides: TGTGCCTGGCTAGCGGGAGGACGAGATACGCAGTATTTT. It yields the protein CAWLAGGRDTQYF. This chain uses TRBV30 with TRBJ2-3; TRBD2 matches 11 bases. This CDR3 has 13 residues. V lost 5 bases and J lost 5; bases outside the gene matches: 3. Germline V gene sequence: CDR1 GTSNPN, CDR2 SVGIG (reference sequence). Full variable domain (missing parts from reference TRBV30 and TRBJ2-3): SQTIHQWPATLVQPVGSPLSLECTVEGTSNPNLYWYRQAAGRGLQLLFYSVGIGQISSEVPQNLSASRPQDRQFILSSKKLLLSDSGFYLCAWLAGGRDTQYFGPGTRLTVL.

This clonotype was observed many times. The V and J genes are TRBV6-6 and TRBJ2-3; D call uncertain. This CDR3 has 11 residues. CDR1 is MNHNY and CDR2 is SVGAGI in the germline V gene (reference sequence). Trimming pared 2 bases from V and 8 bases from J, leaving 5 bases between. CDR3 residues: CASSYGGTQYF. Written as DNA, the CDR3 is TGTGCCAGCAGTTACGGTGGTACGCAGTATTTT.

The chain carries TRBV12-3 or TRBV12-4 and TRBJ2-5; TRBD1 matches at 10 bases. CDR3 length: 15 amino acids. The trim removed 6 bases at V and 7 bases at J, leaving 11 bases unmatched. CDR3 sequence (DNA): TGTGCCAGCAGGACAGGACAGGGGGGGCTCGGGACCCAGTACTTC. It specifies CASRTGQGGLGTQYF.

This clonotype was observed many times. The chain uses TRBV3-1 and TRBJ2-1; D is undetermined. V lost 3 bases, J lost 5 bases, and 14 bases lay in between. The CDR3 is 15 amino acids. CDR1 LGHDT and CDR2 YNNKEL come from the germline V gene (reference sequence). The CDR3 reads CASSQALRLDNEQFF. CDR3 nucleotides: TGTGCCAGCAGCCAGGCTCTTCGTCTGGACAATGAGCAGTTCTTC.

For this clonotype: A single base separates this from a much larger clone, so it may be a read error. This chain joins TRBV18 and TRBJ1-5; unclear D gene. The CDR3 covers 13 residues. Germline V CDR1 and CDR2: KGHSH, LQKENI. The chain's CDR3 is CASLAGGLQPRHF. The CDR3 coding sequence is TGTGCCAGCTTGGCCGGCGGGTTGCAGCCCCGGCATTTT.

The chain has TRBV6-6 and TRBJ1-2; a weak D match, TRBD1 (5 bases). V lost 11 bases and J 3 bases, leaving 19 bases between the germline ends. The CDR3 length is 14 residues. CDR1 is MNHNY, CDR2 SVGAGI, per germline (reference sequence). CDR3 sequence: CAALDGGMDYGYTF. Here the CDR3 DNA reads TGTGCCGCATTGGACGGGGGGATGGACTATGGCTACACCTTC.

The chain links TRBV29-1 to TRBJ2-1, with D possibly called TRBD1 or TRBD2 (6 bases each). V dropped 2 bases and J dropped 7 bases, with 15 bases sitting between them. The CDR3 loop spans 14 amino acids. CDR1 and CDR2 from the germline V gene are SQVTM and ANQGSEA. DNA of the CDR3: TGCAGCGTTGAAAGGGGGGCGGCTAGGAATGAGCAGTTCTTC. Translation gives CSVERGAARNEQFF.

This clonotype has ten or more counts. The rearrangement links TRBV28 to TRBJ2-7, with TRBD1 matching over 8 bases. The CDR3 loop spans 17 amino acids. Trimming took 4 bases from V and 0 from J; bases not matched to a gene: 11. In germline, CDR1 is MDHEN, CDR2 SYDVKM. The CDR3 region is CASSSEDRAYLSYEQYF. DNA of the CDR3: TGTGCCAGCAGTTCAGAGGACAGGGCCTACCTCTCCTACGAGCAGTACTTC.

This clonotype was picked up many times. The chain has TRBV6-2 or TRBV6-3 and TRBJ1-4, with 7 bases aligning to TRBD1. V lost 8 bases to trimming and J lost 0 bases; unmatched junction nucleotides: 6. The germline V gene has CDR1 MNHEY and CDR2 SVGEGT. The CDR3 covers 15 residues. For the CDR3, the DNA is TGTGCCAGCGCAACAGGGGACGCAACTAATGAAAAACTGTTTTTT. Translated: CASATGDATNEKLFF.

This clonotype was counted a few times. This CDR3 is CASSLLGTDKETQYF. CDR3 nucleotides: TGTGCCAGCAGCCTACTCGGGACGGATAAAGAGACCCAGTACTTC. The chain uses TRBV9 and TRBJ2-5; either TRBD1 or TRBD2 may supply D (5 bases each). CDR1 SGDLS and CDR2 YYNGEE come from the germline V gene. There are 15 residues in the CDR3. V gave up 4 bases and J gave up 3 bases, with 16 bases separating them.

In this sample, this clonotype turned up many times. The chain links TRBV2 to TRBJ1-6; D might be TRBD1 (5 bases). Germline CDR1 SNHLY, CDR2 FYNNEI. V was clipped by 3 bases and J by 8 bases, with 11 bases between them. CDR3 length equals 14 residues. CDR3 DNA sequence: TGTGCCAGCAGTGAGGCAGGGTCCGATTCACCCCTCCACTTT. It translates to CASSEAGSDSPLHF.

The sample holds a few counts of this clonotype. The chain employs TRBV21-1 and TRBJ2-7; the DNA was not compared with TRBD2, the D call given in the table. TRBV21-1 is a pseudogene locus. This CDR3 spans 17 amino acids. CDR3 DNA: TGTGCCAGCAGCAAGAGCCAGCGGGACCCTCTGACCTACGAGCAGTACTTC. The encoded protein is CASSKSQRDPLTYEQYF.

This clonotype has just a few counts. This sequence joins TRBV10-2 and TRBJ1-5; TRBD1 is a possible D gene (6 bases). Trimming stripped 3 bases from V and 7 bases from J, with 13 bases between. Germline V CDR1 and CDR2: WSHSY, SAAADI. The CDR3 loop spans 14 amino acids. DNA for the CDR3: TGCGCCAGCAGTGATAACAGGGTCATCCAGCCCCAGCATTTT. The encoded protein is CASSDNRVIQPQHF.

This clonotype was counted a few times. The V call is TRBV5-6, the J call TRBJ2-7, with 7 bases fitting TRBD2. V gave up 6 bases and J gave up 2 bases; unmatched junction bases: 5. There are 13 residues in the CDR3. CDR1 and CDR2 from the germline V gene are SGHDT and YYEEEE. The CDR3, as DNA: TGTGCCAGCACCACCGGGACTACCTACGAGCAGTACTTC. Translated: CASTTGTTYEQYF.

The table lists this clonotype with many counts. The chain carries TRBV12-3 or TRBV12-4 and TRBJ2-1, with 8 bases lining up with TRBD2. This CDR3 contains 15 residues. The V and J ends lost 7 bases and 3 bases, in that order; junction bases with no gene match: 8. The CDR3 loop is CASTLGGLGYNEQFF. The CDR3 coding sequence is TGTGCCAGCACCCTGGGGGGACTAGGCTACAATGAGCAGTTCTTC.

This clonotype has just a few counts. The CDR3 DNA reads as TGTGCCAGCAGCTTGGAAGGGTTGACTGAAGCTTTCTTT. Encoded protein: CASSLEGLTEAFF. The chain recombines TRBV5-5 with TRBJ1-1, with no clear D. The CDR3 has 13 residues. V shed 0 bases and J shed 5 bases, with 8 bases lying between them. Germline assignment: CDR1 SGHKS and CDR2 YYEKEE (reference sequence).

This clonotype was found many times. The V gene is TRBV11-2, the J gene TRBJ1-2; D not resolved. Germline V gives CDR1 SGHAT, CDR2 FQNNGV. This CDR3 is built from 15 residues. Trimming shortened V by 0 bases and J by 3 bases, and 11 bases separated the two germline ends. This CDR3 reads CASSLDTASYYGYTF. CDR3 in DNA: TGTGCCAGCAGCTTAGATACGGCCAGTTACTATGGCTACACCTTC.

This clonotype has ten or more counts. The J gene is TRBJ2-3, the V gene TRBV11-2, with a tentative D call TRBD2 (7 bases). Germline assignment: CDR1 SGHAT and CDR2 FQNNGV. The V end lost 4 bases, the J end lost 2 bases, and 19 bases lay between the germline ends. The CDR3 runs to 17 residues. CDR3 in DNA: TGTGCCAGCAGCTGGGGGCTAGCGGTCTCCTCCACAGATACGCAGTATTTT. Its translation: CASSWGLAVSSTDTQYF.

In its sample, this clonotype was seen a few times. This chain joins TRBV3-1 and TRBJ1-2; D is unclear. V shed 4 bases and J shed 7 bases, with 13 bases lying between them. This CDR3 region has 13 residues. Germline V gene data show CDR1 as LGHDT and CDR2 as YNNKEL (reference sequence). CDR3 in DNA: TGTGCCAGCAGCCCCCTGGCGAGCTCTGGCTACACCTTC. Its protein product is CASSPLASSGYTF.

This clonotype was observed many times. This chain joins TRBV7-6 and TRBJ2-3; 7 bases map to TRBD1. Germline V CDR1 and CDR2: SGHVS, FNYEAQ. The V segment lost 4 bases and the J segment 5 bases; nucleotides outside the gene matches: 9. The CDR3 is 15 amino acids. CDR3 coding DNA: TGTGCCAGCAGCTCACCACAGGGGTTGGGAGATACGCAGTATTTT. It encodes CASSSPQGLGDTQYF.